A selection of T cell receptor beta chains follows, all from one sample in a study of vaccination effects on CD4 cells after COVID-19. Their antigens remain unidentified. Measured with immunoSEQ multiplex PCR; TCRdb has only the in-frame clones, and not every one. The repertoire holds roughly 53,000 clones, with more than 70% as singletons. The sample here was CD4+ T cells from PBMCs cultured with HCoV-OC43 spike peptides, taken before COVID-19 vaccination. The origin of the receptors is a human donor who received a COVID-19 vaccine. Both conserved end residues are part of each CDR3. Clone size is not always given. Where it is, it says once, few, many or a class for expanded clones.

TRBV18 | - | CASSGTGGDQPQHF
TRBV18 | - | CASSPLAVRSGANVLTF
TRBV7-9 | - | CASSSVEKLATRNEQFF
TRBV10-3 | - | CAISESPLQGGTEAFF
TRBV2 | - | CASSDRGYGYTF
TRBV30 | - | CAWGGTGRRINIQYF
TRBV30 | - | CAWSVGNYATNEKLFF
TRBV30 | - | CASHSSGANVLTF
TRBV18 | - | CASSPGGGSNSGGYTF
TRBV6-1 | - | CASTSGGTNTEAFF
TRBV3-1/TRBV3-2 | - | CASSQGSSPEAFF
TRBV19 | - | CASSIGTGGSNEQFF
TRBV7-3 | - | CASSPLRTGPFTDTQYF
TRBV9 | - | CASSVGVYNEQFF
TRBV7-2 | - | CASTPTAGTSYNVQYF
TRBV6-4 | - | CASSEDWGNTIYF
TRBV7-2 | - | CASSFGGSGNTIYF
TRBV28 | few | CATSVAEKLFF
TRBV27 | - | CASSSGRFGVNTEAFF
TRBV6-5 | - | CASTDPHGRDYGYTF
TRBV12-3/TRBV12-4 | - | CASSLRGGHEQFF
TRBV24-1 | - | CATSDLIGQETQYF
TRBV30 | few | CAWSWVHDTQYF
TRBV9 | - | CASSVAGDGNTIYF
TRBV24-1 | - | CATSDSRDRGNEKLFF
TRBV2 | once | CASSTYGGNTGELFF
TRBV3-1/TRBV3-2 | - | CASSFRRGQKETQYF
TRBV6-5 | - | CASSYSTGGIYGYTF
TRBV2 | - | CAGSGERDSPLHF
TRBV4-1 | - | CASSQGQGTANEKLFF
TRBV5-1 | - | CASSLGQMGYTGELFF
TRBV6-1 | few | CASSDAGGTYGYTF
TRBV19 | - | CASSMTPGGLNQPQHF
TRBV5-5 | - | CASSLRQGYYTF
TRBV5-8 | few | CASPSDLNTEAFF
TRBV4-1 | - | CASSHDPGNTIYF
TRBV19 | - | CASSIADRDYGYTF
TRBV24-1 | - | CATSAKGEGEKLFF
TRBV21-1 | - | CASSKAPGTPRGWEQFF
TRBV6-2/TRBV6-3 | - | CASSDRFPLHF
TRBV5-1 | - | CASSLAASGSYNEQFF
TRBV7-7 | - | CASSPGLSGNTIYF
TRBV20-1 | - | CSASLRTADTQYF
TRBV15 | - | CATSRPGGAGGYTEAFF
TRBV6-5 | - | CASAVSTEAFF
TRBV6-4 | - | CASSDSGSGVNSPLHF
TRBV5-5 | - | CASSLVPAGGGYGYTF
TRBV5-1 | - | CASSLWASGGSQETQYF
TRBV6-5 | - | CASSFGQGRYSPQHF
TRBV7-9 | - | CASSPGQTEKLFF
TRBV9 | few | CASSPRQRGSYNEQFF
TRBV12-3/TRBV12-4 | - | CASRRTDTQYF
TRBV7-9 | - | CASSLSGFGNTIYF
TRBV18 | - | CASSPVKLAQETQYF
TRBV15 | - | CATSTTGVDNSPLHF
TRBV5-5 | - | CASSPGQAPAYNEQFF
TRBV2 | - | CASSESRTDTQYF
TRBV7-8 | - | CASSPQGPVTEAFF
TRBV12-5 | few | CASGTGEEGQPQHF